This T cell receptor beta chain was captured by sequencing in a study of blood T cell repertoires in COVID-19. Study in general: Samples came from the United States, Italy and Spain, spanning acute and convalescent COVID-19. T cells, B-cell-depleted T cells, or PBMCs supplied cDNA or gDNA.

Data came from immunoSEQ multiplex PCR; TCRdb stores just in-frame clones and leaves some out. The sample holds around 220,000 clones, about 90% seen once. CDR3 size: 15 residues. The V segment lost 2 bases and the J segment 4 bases; nucleotides outside the gene matches: 6. CDR1 SGHNT and CDR2 YYREEE come from the germline V gene (reference sequence). This rearrangement joins TRBV5-4 to TRBJ1-2, with 9 bases fitting TRBD1. The specimen sequenced was peripheral blood. The receptor was isolated from a middle-aged man with active or convalescent COVID-19. This chain's CDR3 is CASSLPGTGSYGYTF. Written as DNA, the CDR3 is TGTGCCAGCAGCTTACCCGGGACAGGGTCCTATGGCTACACCTTC.